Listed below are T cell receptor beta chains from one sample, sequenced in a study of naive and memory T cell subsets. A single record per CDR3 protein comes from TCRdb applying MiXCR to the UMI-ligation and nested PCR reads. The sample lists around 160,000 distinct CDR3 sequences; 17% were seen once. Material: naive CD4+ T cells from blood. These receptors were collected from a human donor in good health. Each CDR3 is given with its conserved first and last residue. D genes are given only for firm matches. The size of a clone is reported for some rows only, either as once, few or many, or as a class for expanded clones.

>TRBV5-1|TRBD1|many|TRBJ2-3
CASSPGTGADTQYF
TGCGCCAGCAGCCCCGGGACAGGGGCAGATACGCAGTATTTT
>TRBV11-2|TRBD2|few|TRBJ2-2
CASSSLASSGNTGELFF
TGTGCCAGCAGCTCACTGGCAAGTAGCGGGAATACCGGGGAGCTGTTTTTT
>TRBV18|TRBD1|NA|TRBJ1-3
CASSPGTVGNTIYF
TGTGCCAGCTCACCAGGGACAGTCGGAAACACCATATATTTT
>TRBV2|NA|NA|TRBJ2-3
CASITDGRSTDTQYF
TGTGCCAGCATCACGGACGGGCGGAGCACAGATACGCAGTATTTT
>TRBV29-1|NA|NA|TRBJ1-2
CSVVGGPTESYGYTF
TGCAGCGTTGTGGGGGGTCCTACCGAATCCTATGGCTACACCTTC
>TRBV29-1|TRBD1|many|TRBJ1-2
CSVDRGLSGYTF
TGCAGCGTTGACAGGGGGCTTTCGGGCTACACCTTC
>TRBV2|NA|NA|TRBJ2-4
CASSEGVAKNIQYF
TGTGCCAGCAGTGAAGGTGTAGCCAAAAACATTCAGTACTTC
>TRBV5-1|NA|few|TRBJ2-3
CASSLDPGGTDTQYF
TGCGCCAGCAGCTTGGACCCAGGGGGCACAGATACGCAGTATTTT
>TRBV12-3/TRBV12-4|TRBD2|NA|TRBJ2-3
CASTRDGRAIDTQYF
TGTGCCAGCACCCGAGACGGGAGGGCCATAGATACGCAGTATTTT
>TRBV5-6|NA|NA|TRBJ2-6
CASSGRTSGANVLTF
TGTGCCAGCAGCGGACGGACCTCTGGGGCCAACGTCCTGACTTTC
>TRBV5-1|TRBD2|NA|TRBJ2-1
CASSWGGGRAGGNEQFF
TGCGCCAGCAGCTGGGGCGGCGGTCGAGCGGGAGGGAATGAGCAGTTCTTC
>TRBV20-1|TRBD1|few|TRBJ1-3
CSAPRTGAGNTIYF
TGCAGTGCACCCCGGACAGGTGCTGGAAACACCATATATTTT
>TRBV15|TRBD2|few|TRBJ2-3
CATSRERAQREAGMDTQYF
TGTGCCACCAGCAGAGAAAGAGCCCAGCGGGAGGCTGGTATGGATACGCAGTATTTT
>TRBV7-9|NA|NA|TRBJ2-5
CASSSPPRETQYF
TGTGCCAGCAGCTCCCCCCCCCGAGAGACCCAGTACTTC
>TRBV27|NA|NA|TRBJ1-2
CASSLFQAGLDGYTF
TGTGCCAGCAGTTTATTCCAGGCAGGGCTAGATGGCTACACCTTC